This passage covers 12 T cell receptor beta chains from one sample sequenced in a study of blood T cells in healthy people across ages. Then a second PCR, running roughly 7 to 11 cycles, was carried out with a sample-barcoded 5' primer and a J-beta primer mix. MiXCR, run by TCRdb on the 5' RACE reads, gives a single entry per CDR3 protein. The sample contains roughly 800,000 distinct CDR3 sequences, approximately 25% of which appear only once. These records were also assigned to another study, of T cells of mothers and their children.

The sequencing input was blood. The receptors derive from a boy aged 5-17 years in good health.

The genes are TRBV7-9 and TRBJ1-2; the D is unclear. CDR1 and CDR2 (germline): SEHNR, FQNEAQ (reference sequence). This CDR3 spans 11 amino acids. V gave up 5 bases and J gave up 3 bases, with 4 bases separating them. The CDR3 spells CASSMDYGYTF. CDR3 bases: TGTGCCAGCAGCATGGACTATGGCTACACCTTC.

This clonotype showed up just a few times. The chain is built from TRBV7-9 and TRBJ2-7; 7 bases agree with TRBD2. J was trimmed by 2 bases and V by 1 base; bases with no gene match: 8. The V gene's germline CDR1 is SEHNR and CDR2 FQNEAQ (reference sequence). The CDR3 is made up of 16 amino acids. The CDR3 region has the DNA TGTGCCAGCAGCTTAGAGCGTCCTAGCGGTGCCTACGAGCAGTACTTC. Protein product: CASSLERPSGAYEQYF.

In the case of this clonotype: At one of its ends the junction is not consistent with the germline gene, which may arise from a read error. The gene calls are TRBV7-9 and TRBJ1-3; TRBD1 might be the D (6 bases). This CDR3 is built from 16 residues. Germline lookup yields CDR1 SEHNR and CDR2 FQNEAQ (reference sequence). CDR3 amino acids: CASSVARGGAGNTIYF. Written as DNA, the CDR3 is TGTGCCAGCAGCGTAGCCCGCGGGGGCGCCGGAAACACCATATATTTT. Looking up the rest from reference TRBV7-9 and TRBJ1-3 gives the full variable domain: DTGVSQNPRHKITKRGQNVTFRCDPISEHNRLYWYRQTLGQGPEFLTYFQNEAQLEKSRLLSDRFSAERPKGSFSTLEIQRTEQGDSAMYLCASSVARGGAGNTIYFGEGSWLTVV.

The V call is TRBV12-5, the J call TRBJ2-2, with 7 positions matching TRBD2. There are 16 residues in the CDR3. CDR1 is LGHNT and CDR2 is FRNRAP in the germline V gene. Trimming removed 2 bases from V and 4 bases from J; junction bases left unmatched: 7. The CDR3 loop reads CASGLIRDYTTGELFF. The CDR3, as DNA: TGTGCTAGTGGTTTGATCCGGGACTACACCACCGGGGAGCTGTTTTTT. The complete variable domain, with remaining parts taken from reference TRBV12-5 and TRBJ2-2, reads DARVTQTPRHKVTEMGQEVTMRCQPILGHNTVFWYRQTMMQGLELLAYFRNRAPLDDSGMPKDRFSAEMPDATLATLKIQPSEPRDSAVYFCASGLIRDYTTGELFFGEGSRLTVL.

The chain joins TRBV29-1 to TRBJ1-3; D is undetermined. The CDR3 has 13 amino acids. Per germline, CDR1 SQVTM and CDR2 ANQGSEA. V was trimmed by 3 bases and J by 0 bases, leaving 6 bases between them. The CDR3 reads CSVEDGSGNTIYF. The CDR3 nucleotides read TGCAGCGTTGAGGACGGCTCTGGAAACACCATATATTTT.

This clonotype was seen repeatedly, ten times or more. The rearrangement joins TRBV6-2 or TRBV6-3 to TRBJ2-1, with 15 bases identical to TRBD2. The CDR3 covers 16 residues. The V gene end was trimmed by 6 bases and the J gene end by 13 bases; junction bases not matched to a gene: 13. Looked up from germline, CDR1 is MNHEY and CDR2 is SVGEGT. The CDR3 loop reads CASRSPGLAGGLQQFF. Written as DNA, the CDR3 is TGTGCCAGCAGAAGTCCGGGACTAGCGGGGGGTCTCCAACAGTTCTTC.

There are a few counts of this clonotype. The rearrangement uses TRBV5-1 and TRBJ2-3; possible D gene TRBD2, 6 bases. This CDR3 spans 15 amino acids. Trimming removed 2 bases at V and 4 bases at J, with 14 bases between. Germline V gene data show CDR1 as SGHRS and CDR2 as YFSETQ. Here the CDR3 reads CASSFSAGLADTQYF. The CDR3 nucleotides read TGCGCCAGCAGCTTCTCCGCGGGGCTCGCAGATACGCAGTATTTT.

There are a few counts of this clonotype. This chain connects TRBV6-5 to TRBJ2-1; D unclear. Germline V CDR1 and CDR2: MNHEY, SVGAGI. The V end lost 2 bases, the J end lost 13 bases, and 15 bases lay between the germline ends. The CDR3 contains 13 residues. CDR3 residues: CASSYGLVSFQFF. In DNA, the CDR3 is TGTGCCAGCAGTTACGGGCTCGTTTCTTTTCAGTTCTTC.

The V call is TRBV20-1, the J call TRBJ2-5; D tentatively reads TRBD1 or TRBD2 (5 bases each). V lost 7 bases and J 5 bases, leaving 20 bases between the germline ends. The CDR3 length is 14 residues. The germline CDR1 and CDR2 sequences are DFQATT and SNEGSKA (reference sequence). The CDR3 bases are TGCAGTGTTAGTCAGGGTCCCAGGAGGGAGACCCAGTACTTC. This sequence encodes CSVSQGPRRETQYF.

V is TRBV10-2 and J is TRBJ2-7; the match to TRBD2 covers 9 bases. There are 15 residues in the CDR3. Germline loops: CDR1 WSHSY, CDR2 SAAADI. After removal of 1 base from V and 6 bases from J, the junction contained 7 bases not matched to a gene. The CDR3 coding sequence is TGCGCCAGCAGTGAGTTACTAGCGGGCGAGTCCGAGCAGTACTTC. Encoded protein: CASSELLAGESEQYF.

This clonotype was picked up a small number of times. One end of the junction fails to match germline, which may point to a read error. The rearrangement uses TRBV20-1 and TRBJ2-7, with TRBD1 identical over 8 bases. Germline CDR1 and CDR2: DFQATT and SNEGSKA (reference sequence). The CDR3 runs to 16 residues. The CDR3 DNA is TGCAGTGTTAGAGGGACAGGTAGCGGAACCTCCTACGAGCAGTACTTC. The encoded protein is CSVRGTGSGTSYEQYF.

The chain is built from TRBV7-2 and TRBJ2-5, with no clear D. V lost 3 bases to trimming and J lost 1 base, with 12 bases between them. Germline-derived CDR1 and CDR2 are SGHTA and FQGNSA. CDR3 size: 15 residues. Here the CDR3 DNA reads TGTGCCAGCAGCTTCTACCTCCCAGGCCAAGAGACCCAGTACTTC. Encoded protein: CASSFYLPGQETQYF.